The entry that follows covers one TCR beta chain sequence. The sample belongs to a study of blood T cells in healthy people across ages. This CDR3 region has 13 residues. V was cut by 7 bases and J by 1 base, with 10 bases left in between. Germline lookup yields CDR1 SQVTM and CDR2 ANQGSEA. Together with a sample-barcoded 5' primer, a J-beta primer mix was included in a second PCR lasting about 6 to 12 cycles. A single record per CDR3 protein comes from TCRdb applying MiXCR to the 5' RACE reads. This table has over 1,500,000 distinct CDR3 sequences, about 49% appearing once. The donors, aged roughly 6 to 95, were healthy Caucasians from Russia. The study isolated at least 6 million PBMCs from each sample. Every sample gave at least 5 micrograms of total RNA when it was extracted.

The chain joins TRBV29-1 to TRBJ2-2, with a weak D call TRBD1 (6 bases). The sample was blood. The TCR was taken from a woman between 40 and 50 years old in good health. CDR3 loop: CSGMGQNTGELFF. CDR3 sequence (DNA): TGCAGCGGAATGGGACAGAACACCGGGGAGCTGTTTTTT.